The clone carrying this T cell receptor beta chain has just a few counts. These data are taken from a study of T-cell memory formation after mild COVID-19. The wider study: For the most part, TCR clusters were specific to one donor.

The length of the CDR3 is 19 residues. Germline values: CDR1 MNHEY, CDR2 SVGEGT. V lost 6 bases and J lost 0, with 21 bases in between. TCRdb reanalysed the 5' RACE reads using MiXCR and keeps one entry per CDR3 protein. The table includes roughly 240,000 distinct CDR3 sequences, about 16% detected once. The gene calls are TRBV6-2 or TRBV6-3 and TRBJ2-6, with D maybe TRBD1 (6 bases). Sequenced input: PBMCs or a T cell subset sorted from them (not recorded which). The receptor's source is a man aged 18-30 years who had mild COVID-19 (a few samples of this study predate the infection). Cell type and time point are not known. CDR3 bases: TGTGCCAGCAGCACAGGGTTTTTAGTCGTTCCCTCTGGGGCCAACGTCCTGACTTTC. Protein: CASSTGFLVVPSGANVLTF.